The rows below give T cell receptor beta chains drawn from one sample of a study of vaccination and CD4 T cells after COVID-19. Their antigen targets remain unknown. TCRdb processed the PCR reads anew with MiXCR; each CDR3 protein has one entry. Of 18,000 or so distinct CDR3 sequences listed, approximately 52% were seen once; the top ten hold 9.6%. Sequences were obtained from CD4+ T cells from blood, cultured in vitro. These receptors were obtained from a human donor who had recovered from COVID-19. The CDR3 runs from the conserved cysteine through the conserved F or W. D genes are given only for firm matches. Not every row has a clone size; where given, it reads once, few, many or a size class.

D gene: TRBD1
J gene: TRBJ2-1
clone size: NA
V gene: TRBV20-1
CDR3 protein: CSARDPGQGFNEQFF
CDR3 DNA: TGCAGTGCTAGAGATCCGGGACAGGGGTTCAATGAGCAGTTCTTC

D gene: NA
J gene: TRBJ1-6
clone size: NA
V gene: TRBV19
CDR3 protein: CASRRARASPLHF
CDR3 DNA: TGTGCCAGTAGGAGGGCGCGGGCTTCACCCCTCCACTTT

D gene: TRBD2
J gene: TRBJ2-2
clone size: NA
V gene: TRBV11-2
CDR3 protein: CASSPLPGLAGTGELFF
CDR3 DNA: TGTGCCAGCAGCCCCCTCCCGGGATTAGCGGGGACCGGGGAGCTGTTTTTT

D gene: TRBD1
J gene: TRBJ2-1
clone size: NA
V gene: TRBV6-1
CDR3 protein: CASSLGTAYNEQFF
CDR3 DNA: TGTGCCAGCAGTCTCGGGACAGCATACAATGAGCAGTTCTTC

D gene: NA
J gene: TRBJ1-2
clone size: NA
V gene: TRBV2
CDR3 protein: CASSGGWYGYTF
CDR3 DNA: TGTGCCAGCAGTGGGGGGTGGTATGGCTACACCTTC

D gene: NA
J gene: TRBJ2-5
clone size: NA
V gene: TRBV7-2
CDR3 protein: CASSLAGHKETQYF
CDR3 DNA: TGTGCCAGCAGCTTAGCGGGGCACAAAGAGACCCAGTACTTC

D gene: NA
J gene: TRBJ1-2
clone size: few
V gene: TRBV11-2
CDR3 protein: CASSLDLNRPDYGYTF
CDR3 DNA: TGTGCCAGCAGCTTAGATTTGAACAGGCCAGACTATGGCTACACCTTC

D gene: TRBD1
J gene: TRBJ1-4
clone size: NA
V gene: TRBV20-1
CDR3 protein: CSARGTGDNEKLFF
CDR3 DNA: TGCAGTGCTAGAGGGACAGGTGATAATGAAAAACTGTTTTTT

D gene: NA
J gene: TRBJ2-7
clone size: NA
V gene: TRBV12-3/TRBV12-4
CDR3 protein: CASSFGGGASYEQYF
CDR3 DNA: TGTGCCAGCAGTTTCGGAGGGGGCGCATCCTACGAGCAGTACTTC

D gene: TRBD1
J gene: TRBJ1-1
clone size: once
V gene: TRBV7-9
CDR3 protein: CASSLRTGPVDTEAFF
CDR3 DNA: TGTGCCAGCAGCTTACGGACAGGGCCGGTGGACACTGAAGCTTTCTTT

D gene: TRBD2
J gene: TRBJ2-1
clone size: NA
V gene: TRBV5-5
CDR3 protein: CASSSGLAGHNEQFF
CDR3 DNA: TGTGCCAGCAGCTCGGGACTAGCGGGTCACAATGAGCAGTTCTTC